What follows describes a single T cell receptor (beta chain). Its antigen is undetermined. 13 Jbeta primers and 60 Vbeta primers were used for the PCR. Study processing details: In a later analysis, the count reached 74 million or so unique TCR beta chains, with about 10 million shared. The repertoire was sequenced with immunoSEQ multiplex PCR; TCRdb's copy has only in-frame clones and lacks some. V and J calls plus clone size are reproduced from that table; the DNA served to infer D and trimming. Here the sample spans nearly 110,000 clones, roughly 82% being singletons. V lost 7 bases and J 7 bases, leaving 22 bases between the germline ends. Per the germline V gene, CDR1 is MDHEN and CDR2 is SYDVKM. CDR3 length: 16 residues. The record originates from a study of cytomegalovirus exposure and HLA in healthy donors. Notes on the study in general: A missense variant in DCLRE1C was later tied to TCR beta V- and J-gene trimming. According to a later analysis, donors in an Asian-associated ancestry cluster reportedly had fewer N-insertions than the 666-donor mean.

The sequence derives from a male donor in good health and CMV-seronegative. The sample consisted of PBMCs. V gene TRBV28 combines with J gene TRBJ2-2; tentative D call: TRBD2 (6 bases). The CDR3 region has the DNA TGTGCCAGCAAATCACACGCAACGGGAGATGGCGGGGAGCTGTTTTTT. It translates to CASKSHATGDGGELFF.